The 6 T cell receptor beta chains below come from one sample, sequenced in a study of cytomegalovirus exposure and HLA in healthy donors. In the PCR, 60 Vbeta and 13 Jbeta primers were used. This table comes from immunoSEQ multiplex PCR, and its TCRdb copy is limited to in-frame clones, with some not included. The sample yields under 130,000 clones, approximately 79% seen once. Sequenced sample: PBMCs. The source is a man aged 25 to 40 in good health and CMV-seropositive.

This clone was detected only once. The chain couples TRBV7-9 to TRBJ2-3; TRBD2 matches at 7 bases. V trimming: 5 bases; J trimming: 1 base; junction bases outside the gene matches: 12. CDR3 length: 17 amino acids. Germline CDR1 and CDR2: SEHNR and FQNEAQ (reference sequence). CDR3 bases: TGTGCCAGCAGCCTACTATTAAGCGGGGAGCGCACAGATACGCAGTATTTT. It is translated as CASSLLLSGERTDTQYF.

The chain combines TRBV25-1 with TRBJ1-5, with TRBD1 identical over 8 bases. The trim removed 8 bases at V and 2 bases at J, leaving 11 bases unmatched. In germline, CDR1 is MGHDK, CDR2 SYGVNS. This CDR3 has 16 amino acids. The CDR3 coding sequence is TGTGCCAGCCCCCTTAGAGGGACAGGAGGCAATCAGCCCCAGCATTTT. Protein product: CASPLRGTGGNQPQHF.

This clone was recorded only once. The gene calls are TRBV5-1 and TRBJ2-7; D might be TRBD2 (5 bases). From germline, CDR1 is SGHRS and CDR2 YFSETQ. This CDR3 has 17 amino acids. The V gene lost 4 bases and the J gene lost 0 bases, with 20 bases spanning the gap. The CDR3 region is CASSAPPPQRNSYEQYF. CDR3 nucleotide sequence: TGCGCCAGCAGCGCCCCTCCCCCTCAGCGGAACTCCTACGAGCAGTACTTC.

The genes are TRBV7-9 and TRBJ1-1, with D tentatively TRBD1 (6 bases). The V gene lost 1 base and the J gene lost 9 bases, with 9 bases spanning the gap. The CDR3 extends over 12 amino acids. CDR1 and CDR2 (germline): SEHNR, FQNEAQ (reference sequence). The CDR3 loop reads CASSLERDKAFF. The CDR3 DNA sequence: TGTGCCAGCAGCTTAGAACGGGACAAAGCTTTCTTT.

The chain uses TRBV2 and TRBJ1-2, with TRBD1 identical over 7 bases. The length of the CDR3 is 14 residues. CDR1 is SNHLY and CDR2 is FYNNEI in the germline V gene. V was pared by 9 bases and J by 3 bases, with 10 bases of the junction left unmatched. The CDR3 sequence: CASASGTDYYGYTF. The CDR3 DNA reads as TGTGCCAGTGCCTCCGGGACAGACTACTATGGCTACACCTTC.

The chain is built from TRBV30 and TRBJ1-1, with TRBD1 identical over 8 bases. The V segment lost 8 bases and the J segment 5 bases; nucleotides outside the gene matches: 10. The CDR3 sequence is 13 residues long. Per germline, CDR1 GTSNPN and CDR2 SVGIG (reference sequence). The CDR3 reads CAQGRGLVTEAFF. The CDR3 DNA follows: TGTGCCCAAGGCAGGGGGCTGGTGACTGAAGCTTTCTTT.